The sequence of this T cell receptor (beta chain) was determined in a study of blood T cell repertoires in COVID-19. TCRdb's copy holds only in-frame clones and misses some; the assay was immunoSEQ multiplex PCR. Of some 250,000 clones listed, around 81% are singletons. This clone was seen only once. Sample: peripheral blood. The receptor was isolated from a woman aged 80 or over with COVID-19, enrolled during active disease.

CDR3 loop: CASSLLPGADTQYF. CDR3 DNA: TGTGCCAGCAGCTTACTCCCGGGAGCAGATACGCAGTATTTT. J is TRBJ2-3 and V is TRBV7-2; D might be TRBD2 (6 bases). The CDR3 contains 14 residues. The V gene lost 2 bases and the J gene lost 4 bases, with 10 bases spanning the gap. Germline values: CDR1 SGHTA, CDR2 FQGNSA.